Sequencing of this T cell receptor (beta chain) was carried out in a study of T cell changes during pregnancy in multiple sclerosis. Here immunoSEQ multiplex PCR was the method, and the copy in TCRdb shows in-frame clones only, minus some. The table lists around 39,000 clones, around nine tenths of them singletons, with under 4.5% in the top ten. The sample consisted of CD8+ T cells from peripheral blood mononuclear cells, taken in the first trimester of pregnancy. The TCR sequence derives from a female donor with multiple sclerosis, enrolled in a pregnancy study.

This CDR3 reads CAISELSSGHYEQFF. As DNA, the CDR3 is TGTGCCATCAGTGAGTTGTCTAGCGGCCACTATGAGCAGTTCTTC. The chain joins TRBV10-3 to TRBJ2-1, with 7 positions matching TRBD2. V shed 1 base and J 8 bases; nucleotides not matched to a gene: 8. The germline V gene encodes CDR1 ENHRY and CDR2 SYGVKD. The CDR3 runs to 15 residues.